These 15 T cell receptor beta chains were sequenced from one sample in a study of CXCR3-negative and CXCR3-positive naive CD8 T cells. Overall study results and limits: Naive cells with CXCR3 showed TRB CDR3s that were more hydrophobic than those in CXCR3-negative naive cells.

The authors made the TRB cDNA libraries by 5' RACE using UMI labels. From its re-call of the 5' RACE reads, TCRdb lists each CDR3 protein once, without DNA. The sample holds about 89,000 distinct CDR3 sequences. Which antigens these TCRs recognize remains unknown. Sequencing input: naive CXCR3+ CD8+ T cells from blood. Subset here: CD45RO-CCR7+CD27+CD95- naive CD8+ T cells expressing CXCR3 (TNR3+). The receptor source for this set is a human donor in good health. Some clones in this sample may be carry-over from other donors' samples.

The V call is TRBV12-3 or TRBV12-4, the J call TRBJ1-1; without DNA, the TCRdb call of TRBD1 cannot be checked. The CDR3 covers 13 residues. CDR3: CASSFRVYTEAFF.

The rearrangement uses TRBV7-9 and TRBJ2-3. The CDR3 length is 15 residues. Germline assignment: CDR1 SEHNR and CDR2 FQNEAQ (reference sequence). CDR3 in amino acids: CASSPRAGGTDTQYF.

The genes are TRBV20-1 and TRBJ1-1. The CDR3 covers 14 residues. Germline CDR1 DFQATT, CDR2 SNEGSKA (reference sequence). CDR3: CSARVGDRNTEAFF.

The V gene is TRBV4-3, the J gene TRBJ1-2; the D call of TRBD1 rests on TCRdb alone, since no DNA is present to check it. This CDR3 has 14 residues. Germline V gene lookup returns CDR1 LGHNA and CDR2 YSLEER. The CDR3 sequence: CASSPSGNFYGYTF.

The chain employs TRBV9 and TRBJ2-1. Germline V gives CDR1 SGDLS, CDR2 YYNGEE. The CDR3 covers 16 residues. CDR3 sequence: CASSVGWASSYNEQFF.

The chain employs TRBV28 and TRBJ2-1; TCRdb outputs TRBD1, but without DNA this stays unchecked. The CDR3 spans 13 residues. Germline CDR1 reads MDHEN; CDR2 reads SYDVKM. The CDR3 sequence: CASLGTGNNEQFF.

This sequence joins TRBV7-6 and TRBJ2-7. Germline V gene data show CDR1 as SGHVS and CDR2 as FNYEAQ. The CDR3 is made up of 14 amino acids. CDR3 protein: CASSSATFGYEQYF.

The chain carries TRBV7-6 and TRBJ1-1; TCRdb's D call of TRBD1 is untestable without DNA. This CDR3 has 13 amino acids. In germline, CDR1 is SGHVS, CDR2 FNYEAQ. The CDR3 reads CASSLFRGTEAFF.

V usage is TRBV7-9 and J usage is TRBJ2-5. The CDR3 contains 14 residues. Germline assignment: CDR1 SEHNR and CDR2 FQNEAQ (reference sequence). The CDR3: CASSLGRPQETQYF.

This chain joins TRBV2 and TRBJ2-3; TCRdb's D call of TRBD1 is untestable without DNA. The CDR3 is 16 amino acids. Germline values: CDR1 SNHLY, CDR2 FYNNEI. Here the CDR3 reads CASSAIPTGGTDTQYF.

The rearrangement links TRBV30 to TRBJ2-3; the D call of TRBD1 rests on TCRdb alone, since no DNA is present to check it. Germline CDR1 is GTSNPN and CDR2 is SVGIG (reference sequence). The CDR3 is made up of 12 amino acids. This CDR3 is CARGTVTDTQYF.

The V call is TRBV15, the J call TRBJ2-2; the TCRdb D gene call, TRBD2, has no DNA to confirm it. Germline values: CDR1 LNHNV, CDR2 YYDKDF (reference sequence). CDR3 length: 11 amino acids. The CDR3 sequence is CATRGAGELFF.

V is TRBV6-4 and J is TRBJ2-3; TCRdb returns TRBD1, unconfirmable since there is no DNA. This CDR3 region has 15 residues. CDR1 and CDR2 from the germline V gene are MRHNA and SNTAGT. The CDR3 here is CASSPQGAHTDTQYF.

The chain couples TRBV7-2 to TRBJ2-7; without DNA, the TCRdb call of TRBD1 cannot be checked. From germline, CDR1 is SGHTA and CDR2 FQGNSA. The CDR3 runs to 11 residues. The CDR3: CASSKGGEQYF.

V gene TRBV28 combines with J gene TRBJ2-3; lacking DNA, the TRBD2 call made by TCRdb goes unchecked. Germline V gene sequence: CDR1 MDHEN, CDR2 SYDVKM. CDR3 length: 14 residues. CDR3 region: CASREAGVADTQYF.